This is a list of T cell receptor beta chains from one sample in a study of shared T cell receptors in the human thymus. Profiled with immunoSEQ multiplex PCR; TCRdb holds only in-frame clones, not every one. The sample yields hundreds of thousands of clones, 70% to 90% seen once. This sample was shared with a second study, whose subject was human thymus T cells.

Sequences were obtained from thymocytes. These receptors originate from a boy younger than two with a congenital heart defect. CDR3s include the opening cysteine and the closing phenylalanine or tryptophan. Fields, in order: J gene, clone size, V gene, D gene, CDR3 DNA, CDR3 protein. The D gene is left open where the match is weak. A clone size is listed for some rows: how often the clone was seen (once, few, many), or a class if it is expanded.

J: TRBJ1-1; size: once; V: TRBV5-4; D: NA; DNA: TGTGCCAGCAGCTTAATAGGAGTGCGCGGGGTATATATCTTT; CDR3: CASSLIGVRGVYIF
J: TRBJ1-6; size: NA; V: TRBV4-3; D: NA; DNA: TGCGCCAGCAGCCTAAACAGGGAGAGGCCTTCACCCCTCCACTTT; CDR3: CASSLNRERPSPLHF
J: TRBJ2-3; size: NA; V: TRBV19; D: NA; DNA: TGTGCCAGTAGTATAGGGGGCAGCGCAGATACGCAGTATTTT; CDR3: CASSIGGSADTQYF
J: TRBJ2-5; size: NA; V: TRBV11-2; D: TRBD2; DNA: TGTGCCAGCAGCTCGGGACTAGCGGGAGGTTATCGAGAGACCCAGTACTTC; CDR3: CASSSGLAGGYRETQYF
J: TRBJ1-3; size: NA; V: TRBV7-9; D: NA; DNA: TGTGCCAGCAGCTTAGACGACAGGCTCTCTGGAAACACCATATATTTT; CDR3: CASSLDDRLSGNTIYF
J: TRBJ2-7; size: NA; V: TRBV4-3; D: NA; DNA: TGCGCCAGCAGCCCCGGGCTGGGAGAACGAGGCTACGAGCAGTACTTC; CDR3: CASSPGLGERGYEQYF
J: TRBJ2-5; size: once; V: TRBV18; D: TRBD2; DNA: TGTGCCAGCTCAGGCGGGAGTTTACCCCAAGAGACCCAGTACTTC; CDR3: CASSGGSLPQETQYF
J: TRBJ2-7; size: few; V: TRBV6-5; D: NA; DNA: TGTGCCAGCAGTTATGGGAGGGCAACAGGGATCTACGAGCAGTACTTC; CDR3: CASSYGRATGIYEQYF
J: TRBJ1-2; size: NA; V: TRBV7-7; D: NA; DNA: TGTGCCAGCAGCTTAAATAGGTCAGGGGAGAATGGCTACACCTTC; CDR3: CASSLNRSGENGYTF
J: TRBJ1-1; size: NA; V: TRBV18; D: TRBD1; DNA: TGTGCCAGCTCACCACCGGACAGGGGGCAAGGCACTGAAGCTTTCTTT; CDR3: CASSPPDRGQGTEAFF
J: TRBJ1-2; size: NA; V: TRBV5-1; D: NA; DNA: TGCGCCAGCAGCCAATCAGGGGAAATTGTCTATGGCTACACCTTC; CDR3: CASSQSGEIVYGYTF
J: TRBJ2-4; size: NA; V: TRBV6-6; D: TRBD2; DNA: TGTGCCAGCAGTTACGGGACTAGCCCAGCCAAAAACATTCAGTACTTC; CDR3: CASSYGTSPAKNIQYF
J: TRBJ2-2; size: NA; V: TRBV4-2; D: TRBD2; DNA: TGTGCCAGCAGTCTTGCTGGACTAGCGGGCCACCAAACCGGGGAGCTGTTTTTT; CDR3: CASSLAGLAGHQTGELFF